Below, 15 T cell receptor beta chains from the same sample are listed, as sequenced in a study of blood T cell repertoires in COVID-19. Clones were read by immunoSEQ multiplex PCR, and TCRdb kept only the in-frame ones, dropping some. Among about 150,000 clones listed, approximately 87% were seen once. Sequenced sample: peripheral blood. These receptors were collected from a woman in her seventies with acute or convalescent COVID-19.

The chain has TRBV6-5 and TRBJ1-2; no clear D gene. CDR1 is MNHEY, CDR2 SVGAGI, per germline. This CDR3 is 13 amino acids long. V shed 5 bases and J shed 2 bases, with 9 bases lying between them. CDR3 sequence: CASSPDLNYGYTF. As DNA, the CDR3 is TGTGCCAGCAGTCCTGACTTGAACTATGGCTACACCTTC.

The chain employs TRBV6-2 or TRBV6-3 and TRBJ1-5; D is ambiguous. CDR3 length: 16 amino acids. Germline CDR1 and CDR2: MNHEY and SVGEGT. Trimming removed 6 bases from V and 1 base from J, with 16 bases in between. This CDR3 reads CASSKLTRVSNQPQHF. CDR3 sequence (DNA): TGTGCCAGCAGCAAGCTAACGAGGGTAAGCAATCAGCCCCAGCATTTT.

In DNA, the CDR3 is TGTGCCAGCAGTGACGGAACAGGGTTTGGAAACACCATATATTTT. Protein sequence: CASSDGTGFGNTIYF. This chain links TRBV6-1 with TRBJ1-3; a possible D gene is TRBD1 (6 bases). The CDR3 loop spans 15 amino acids. Germline-derived CDR1 and CDR2 are MNHNS and SASEGT. V dropped 3 bases and J dropped 3 bases, with 12 bases sitting between them.

CDR3 loop: CASSSSDRAHRGYTF. The CDR3 DNA follows: TGTGCCAGCAGCTCCTCGGACAGGGCTCACAGGGGCTACACCTTC. The rearrangement joins TRBV7-2 to TRBJ1-2; TRBD1 agrees at 8 bases. V gave up 4 bases and J gave up 8 bases; unmatched junction bases: 12. This CDR3 comprises 15 residues. In germline, CDR1 is SGHTA, CDR2 FQGNSA.

The chain links TRBV14 to TRBJ2-2, with D maybe TRBD1 (6 bases). Trimming left V 2 bases short and J 2 bases short, with 15 bases between. This CDR3 spans 17 amino acids. Looked up from germline, CDR1 is SGHDN and CDR2 is FVKESK. CDR3 DNA sequence: TGTGCCAGCAGCCAATTTCTGGGCAGGGGAAACACCGGGGAGCTGTTTTTT. This gives the protein CASSQFLGRGNTGELFF.

The chain carries TRBV9 and TRBJ1-2, with D possibly being TRBD1 (5 bases). With 4 bases removed from V and 0 bases from J, the gap between germline ends came to 10 bases. Germline V gene sequence: CDR1 SGDLS, CDR2 YYNGEE. The CDR3 spans 14 residues. For the CDR3, the DNA is TGTGCCAGCAGCCAGGGCGCCGCTAACTATGGCTACACCTTC. Translating it yields CASSQGAANYGYTF.

This sequence joins TRBV4-2 and TRBJ1-1, with a tentative D call TRBD1 (5 bases). The ends were cut back, 0 bases at V and 2 bases at J, with 10 bases in the middle. Germline CDR1 LGHNA, CDR2 YNFKEQ. This CDR3 comprises 15 residues. The CDR3 sequence is CASSQELTVNTEAFF. The CDR3 DNA reads as TGTGCCAGCAGCCAAGAGTTGACAGTAAACACTGAAGCTTTCTTT.

The chain employs TRBV12-3 or TRBV12-4 and TRBJ1-5, with unresolved D. V lost 5 bases and J 6 bases, leaving 11 bases between the germline ends. The CDR3 covers 13 residues. The DNA for the CDR3 is TGTGCCAGCAGTCGGGATCGGATTCAGCCCCAGCATTTT. This gives the protein CASSRDRIQPQHF.

The V and J genes are TRBV11-2 and TRBJ2-7; tentative D call: TRBD2 (6 bases). The CDR3 has 15 residues. V lost 0 bases to trimming and J lost 6 bases, with 15 bases between them. Germline V gives CDR1 SGHAT, CDR2 FQNNGV. The CDR3 reads CASSLDQQGGREQYF. In nucleotides, the CDR3 is TGTGCCAGCAGCTTAGATCAGCAGGGAGGCCGCGAGCAGTACTTC.

The chain has TRBV9 and TRBJ1-6; D might be TRBD1 (6 bases). This CDR3 is built from 12 residues. The ends were cut back, 7 bases at V and 8 bases at J, with 10 bases in the middle. Germline V gene data show CDR1 as SGDLS and CDR2 as YYNGEE. In nucleotides, the CDR3 is TGTGCCAGCCAGGGGTTTGATTCACCCCTCCACTTT. Translating gives CASQGFDSPLHF.

The chain joins TRBV4-3 to TRBJ2-7; D might be TRBD2 (6 bases). V shed 3 bases and J shed 2 bases, with 11 bases lying between them. The germline V gene encodes CDR1 LGHNA and CDR2 YSLEER. This CDR3 has 14 amino acids. The CDR3 DNA sequence: TGCGCCAGCAGCCACCGGGACTCCCCCTACGAGCAGTACTTC. Translated: CASSHRDSPYEQYF.

V and J are TRBV27 and TRBJ2-7; 13 bases are shared with TRBD2. Germline V gene sequence: CDR1 MNHEY, CDR2 SMNVEV (reference sequence). The ends lost 1 base at V and 2 bases at J; junction bases unmatched: 5. CDR3 length equals 17 residues. For the CDR3, the DNA is TGTGCCAGCAGTTTATGGACTAGCGGGAGCGATACCTACGAGCAGTACTTC. This codes for CASSLWTSGSDTYEQYF.

The chain is built from TRBV4-2 and TRBJ1-1; 11 positions agree with TRBD1. Germline assignment: CDR1 LGHNA and CDR2 YNFKEQ. CDR3 length: 14 residues. Unmatched junction bases numbered 2, after V lost 4 bases and J lost 4 bases. CDR3 residues: CASSRDRGFTEAFF. CDR3 coding DNA: TGTGCCAGCAGCCGGGACAGGGGGTTCACTGAAGCTTTCTTT.

The V gene is TRBV5-1, the J gene TRBJ2-1; the match to TRBD2 covers 9 bases. The V gene end was trimmed by 4 bases and the J gene end by 10 bases; junction bases not matched to a gene: 12. The length of the CDR3 is 15 residues. The V gene's germline CDR1 is SGHRS and CDR2 YFSETQ. The DNA of the CDR3 is TGCGCCAGCAGCCTTAGGACTAGCGCTCCGGCCGAGCAGTTCTTC. Protein sequence: CASSLRTSAPAEQFF.

The gene calls are TRBV3-1 (or the pseudogene TRBV3-2) and TRBJ1-5; TRBD1 is a possible D gene (5 bases). The V gene lost 4 bases and the J gene lost 7 bases, with 8 bases spanning the gap. This CDR3 comprises 12 residues. Germline loops: CDR1 LGHDT, CDR2 YNNKEL (reference sequence). DNA for the CDR3: TGTGCCAGCAGCCTTCGGGGGCAGCCCCAGCATTTT. It specifies CASSLRGQPQHF.